Below, 14 T cell receptor beta chains from the same sample are listed, as sequenced in a study of blood T cell repertoires in COVID-19. Produced via immunoSEQ multiplex PCR; TCRdb's table is partial and in-frame only. The sample holds 200,000 to 250,000 clones, around 86% seen once. Sequenced input: peripheral blood. These receptors were taken from an older man with acute or convalescent COVID-19.

The rearrangement links TRBV7-8 to TRBJ2-1; 11 bases map to TRBD2. V shed 0 bases, J shed 3 bases, and the junction held 7 bases outside the gene matches. This CDR3 has 18 residues. CDR1 SGHVS and CDR2 FQNEAQ come from the germline V gene. CDR3 sequence reads: CASSLAVAGGPDYNEQFF. The CDR3 region has the DNA TGTGCCAGCAGCTTAGCGGTAGCGGGAGGGCCAGACTACAATGAGCAGTTCTTC.

The V call is TRBV11-2, the J call TRBJ1-5; no firm D call. V was shortened by 5 bases and J by 0 bases, with 8 bases between the two germline ends. Germline CDR1 reads SGHAT; CDR2 reads FQNNGV. The CDR3 loop spans 14 amino acids. CDR3 sequence: CASSLYDSNQPQHF. The CDR3 DNA reads as TGTGCCAGCAGCCTCTACGATAGCAATCAGCCCCAGCATTTT.

The chain links TRBV29-1 to TRBJ2-1, with 12 bases matching TRBD2. CDR3 size: 14 residues. Looked up from germline, CDR1 is SQVTM and CDR2 is ANQGSEA. Trimming removed 7 bases from V and 2 bases from J; junction bases left unmatched: 3. The chain's CDR3 is CSGGLAGTYNEQFF. In nucleotides, the CDR3 is TGCAGCGGAGGACTAGCGGGGACCTACAATGAGCAGTTCTTC.

Only a few counts were recorded for this clone. The genes are TRBV5-6 and TRBJ2-5; 9 bases align to TRBD2. Trimming at V came to 2 bases and at J to 2 bases, leaving 7 bases not matched to a gene. CDR1 is SGHDT and CDR2 is YYEEEE in the germline V gene. The CDR3 loop spans 16 amino acids. As DNA, the CDR3 is TGTGCCAGCAGCTTAAATAGCGGGAGAAGGCAAGAGACCCAGTACTTC. This sequence encodes CASSLNSGRRQETQYF.

V gene TRBV19 combines with J gene TRBJ1-5, with D possibly matching TRBD1 (6 bases). This CDR3 is built from 15 residues. V was trimmed by 4 bases and J by 2 bases, leaving 12 bases between them. CDR1 is LNHDA, CDR2 SQIVND, per germline (reference sequence). The CDR3 region has the DNA TGTGCCAGTAGTACACAGGGTCGTGGCAATCAGCCCCAGCATTTT. Protein sequence: CASSTQGRGNQPQHF. The whole variable domain, remainder taken from reference TRBV19 and TRBJ1-5, is DGGITQSPKYLFRKEGQNVTLSCEQNLNHDAMYWYRQDPGQGLRLIYYSQIVNDFQKGDIAEGYSVSREKKESFPLTVTSAQKNPTAFYLCASSTQGRGNQPQHFGDGTRLSIL.

The genes are TRBV15 and TRBJ1-5; no clear D gene. In germline, CDR1 is LNHNV, CDR2 YYDKDF (reference sequence). This CDR3 region has 12 residues. V lost 0 bases to trimming and J lost 6 bases, with 3 bases between them. This chain's CDR3 is CATSRDSQPQHF. CDR3 bases: TGTGCCACCAGCAGAGATAGTCAGCCCCAGCATTTT.

The V call is TRBV6-6, the J call TRBJ2-2; 8 bases align to TRBD1. The CDR3 loop spans 15 amino acids. The V gene end was trimmed by 8 bases and the J gene end by 0 bases; junction bases not matched to a gene: 5. In germline, CDR1 is MNHNY, CDR2 SVGAGI (reference sequence). CDR3 DNA sequence: TGTGCCAGCGGACAGGGCGGTACGAACACCGGGGAGCTGTTTTTT. This translates into CASGQGGTNTGELFF.

The V gene is TRBV6-1, the J gene TRBJ2-7; TRBD1 matches at 8 bases. Trimming at V came to 3 bases and at J to 6 bases, leaving 10 bases not matched to a gene. Per germline, CDR1 MNHNS and CDR2 SASEGT. The CDR3 is made up of 15 amino acids. CDR3 protein: CASSDLGQGAGEQYF. Here the CDR3 DNA reads TGTGCCAGCAGTGATTTAGGGCAGGGGGCCGGCGAGCAGTACTTC.

The chain has TRBV5-1 and TRBJ2-5; 7 positions match TRBD1. This CDR3 contains 12 residues. The germline V gene encodes CDR1 SGHRS and CDR2 YFSETQ. V trimming: 5 bases; J trimming: 11 bases; junction bases outside the gene matches: 9. DNA of the CDR3: TGCGCCAGCAGTGCCACAGGGGTCCTTCAGTACTTC. It encodes CASSATGVLQYF.

This clone was detected only once. The chain recombines TRBV18 with TRBJ2-5, with 9 nucleotides matching TRBD1. The ends lost 3 bases at V and 4 bases at J; junction bases unmatched: 15. Germline V gives CDR1 KGHSH, CDR2 LQKENI. The CDR3 extends over 18 amino acids. The CDR3 DNA reads as TGTGCCAGCTCACCTTCCAAGGGAGGGGACAGGGTCGGAGAGACCCAGTACTTC. It yields the protein CASSPSKGGDRVGETQYF.

The chain links TRBV6-1 to TRBJ2-3, with 15 bases aligning to TRBD2. This CDR3 is 18 amino acids long. From germline, CDR1 is MNHNS and CDR2 SASEGT. V trimming: 2 bases; J trimming: 5 bases; junction bases outside the gene matches: 8. The CDR3 coding sequence is TGTGCCAGCAGTGAATCTAGTGGGACTAGCGGGAGGAGAGATACGCAGTATTTT. Translating it yields CASSESSGTSGRRDTQYF.

This clone was seen only once. One end of the junction does not line up with germline, which may come from a read error. In the same sample, other DNA sequences code for this CDR3. This rearrangement joins TRBV30 to TRBJ1-2; 8 bases agree with TRBD1. The CDR3 is 13 amino acids. Germline lookup yields CDR1 GTSNPN and CDR2 SVGIG (reference sequence). DNA of the CDR3: TGTGCCTGGAGTGGACAGGGGAGGGATGGCTACACCTTT. It codes for CAWSGQGRDGYTF.

Written as DNA, the CDR3 is TGTGCCAGCAGCAAATTACTAGCGGGAGTGTACGAGCAGTACTTC. As protein: CASSKLLAGVYEQYF. This chain connects TRBV21-1 to TRBJ2-7; the table gives TRBD2 as D, unverified against the DNA. TRBV21-1 is labeled a pseudogene. This CDR3 spans 15 amino acids.

This clone appeared a single time. The chain links TRBV11-2 to TRBJ1-5; D possibly corresponds to TRBD1 (5 bases). Germline V gene sequence: CDR1 SGHAT, CDR2 FQNNGV. V was shortened by 4 bases and J by 7 bases, with 14 bases between the two germline ends. CDR3 length: 14 residues. The CDR3 sequence is CASSSQASGQPQHF. Here the CDR3 DNA reads TGTGCCAGCAGCTCACAGGCTTCGGGCCAGCCCCAGCATTTT. Looking up the rest from reference TRBV11-2 and TRBJ1-5 gives the full variable domain: EAGVAQSPRYKIIEKRQSVAFWCNPISGHATLYWYQQILGQGPKLLIQFQNNGVVDDSQLPKDRFSAERLKGVDSTLKIQPAKLEDSAVYLCASSSQASGQPQHFGDGTRLSIL.